Listed here are 18 T cell receptor beta chains from one sample, sequenced in a study of shared clonotypes between healthy human individuals. Only in-frame clones appear in the TCRdb table, and some are missing; sequencing was by immunoSEQ multiplex PCR. The sample has over 1.5 million clones, 95% to 99% seen once. The sample was naive CD4+ T cells sorted from blood. Subset indicated: CD45RA+ positively selected. These receptors came from a man aged 25-40 years in good health.

This clone was counted a single time. The chain carries TRBV18 and TRBJ2-5, with D maybe TRBD2 (6 bases). V was clipped by 2 bases and J by 10 bases, with 11 bases between them. Germline values: CDR1 KGHSH, CDR2 LQKENI. The CDR3 spans 12 residues. The CDR3 here is CASSPAREDQYF. In DNA form, the CDR3 reads TGTGCCAGCTCACCAGCCAGGGAGGACCAGTACTTC.

This chain uses TRBV5-1 with TRBJ2-3, with 9 bases fitting TRBD2. V shed 6 bases, J shed 6 bases, and the junction held 11 bases outside the gene matches. Germline CDR1 SGHRS, CDR2 YFSETQ. The CDR3 is 15 residues long. The CDR3: CASMVVAGDTDTQYF. The CDR3 nucleotides are TGCGCCAGCATGGTGGTAGCGGGAGATACTGATACGCAGTATTTT.

The gene calls are TRBV15 and TRBJ2-1; 9 positions agree with TRBD2. Trimming took 2 bases from V and 6 from J; bases not matched to a gene: 11. Germline V CDR1 and CDR2: LNHNV, YYDKDF (reference sequence). CDR3 length equals 17 residues. The CDR3 DNA reads TGTGCCACCAGCAGACGAGGAGGTCTAGCGGGAAGCAATGAGCAGTTCTTC. It yields the protein CATSRRGGLAGSNEQFF.

V usage is TRBV14 and J usage is TRBJ2-1, with D possibly being TRBD1 or TRBD2 (5 bases each). Trimming removed 0 bases from V and 13 bases from J, with 13 bases in between. CDR3 size: 13 residues. From germline, CDR1 is SGHDN and CDR2 FVKESK. The DNA for the CDR3 is TGTGCCAGCAGCCAAGAGCTCGGGGCAGCTCAGTTCTTC. Its protein is CASSQELGAAQFF.

The V call is TRBV7-2, the J call TRBJ1-2, with D unresolved. The CDR3 loop spans 17 amino acids. Looked up from germline, CDR1 is SGHTA and CDR2 is FQGNSA. V lost 1 base, J lost 2 bases, and 17 bases lay in between. The DNA of the CDR3 is TGTGCCAGCAGCTTAGGGAGCCCCGCCGCCGGGAACTATGGCTACACCTTC. This codes for CASSLGSPAAGNYGYTF.

This chain links TRBV19 with TRBJ2-5; the D gene is possibly TRBD2 (5 bases). Trimming removed 7 bases at V and 5 bases at J, with 20 bases between. CDR1 is LNHDA, CDR2 SQIVND, per germline (reference sequence). The CDR3 sequence is 15 residues long. The CDR3 DNA sequence: TGTGCCAGTAACCTAGCCCCGTGGGCGCGGGAGACCCAGTACTTC. This gives the protein CASNLAPWARETQYF.

The chain carries TRBV5-4 and TRBJ1-2, with 10 bases matching TRBD1. The germline V gene encodes CDR1 SGHNT and CDR2 YYREEE (reference sequence). Germline trimming cut 4 bases from V and 8 bases from J; bases unmatched to any gene: 11. The CDR3 runs to 15 residues. In DNA form, the CDR3 reads TGTGCCAGCAGCCTCCCTCCGGGACAGGGGCCCGGCTACACCTTC. Amino acid sequence: CASSLPPGQGPGYTF.

The V gene is TRBV27, the J gene TRBJ1-4, with 7 bases identical to TRBD1. CDR3 length: 16 residues. Trimming at V came to 5 bases and at J to 3 bases, leaving 9 bases not matched to a gene. Germline values: CDR1 MNHEY, CDR2 SMNVEV (reference sequence). Here the CDR3 reads CASSRTTGTANEKLFF. In DNA form, the CDR3 reads TGTGCCAGCAGTCGGACGACAGGGACGGCTAATGAAAAACTGTTTTTT.

This CDR3 is CASSLSGSRTDTQYF. The CDR3 DNA sequence: TGTGCCAGCAGTTTGAGCGGGAGTCGGACAGATACGCAGTATTTT. This rearrangement joins TRBV6-1 to TRBJ2-3; 8 nucleotides line up with TRBD2. The germline V gene has CDR1 MNHNS and CDR2 SASEGT. V was clipped by 5 bases and J by 3 bases; unmatched bases: 7. CDR3 size: 15 residues.

The chain couples TRBV4-1 to TRBJ1-3; D may be TRBD1 (6 bases). Deletions cut 5 bases from V and 4 bases from J, with 15 bases between. CDR3 length: 15 amino acids. CDR1 and CDR2 from the germline V gene are MGHRA and YSYEKL. CDR3 loop: CASSNPTGSGNTIYF. The CDR3 coding sequence is TGCGCCAGCAGCAACCCAACAGGGTCGGGAAACACCATATATTTT.

This chain connects TRBV7-2 to TRBJ1-3, with 9 bases fitting TRBD1. This CDR3 spans 15 amino acids. Per germline, CDR1 SGHTA and CDR2 FQGNSA. V gave up 5 bases and J gave up 0 bases; unmatched junction bases: 2. CDR3 DNA sequence: TGTGCCAGCAGCCTGGGACAGGGCTCTGGAAACACCATATATTTT. It specifies CASSLGQGSGNTIYF.

The V gene is TRBV11-2, the J gene TRBJ2-3; D might be TRBD2 (5 bases). Germline CDR1 is SGHAT and CDR2 is FQNNGV. Trimming removed 3 bases from V and 2 bases from J, with 12 bases in between. The CDR3 covers 15 residues. CDR3 DNA: TGTGCCAGCAGCTTGTGGCAGACTAACACAGATACGCAGTATTTT. This sequence encodes CASSLWQTNTDTQYF.

The chain has TRBV7-3 and TRBJ2-2, with 8 bases aligning to TRBD1. CDR3 size: 13 residues. Germline V gene data show CDR1 as SGHTA and CDR2 as FQGTGA. V lost 4 bases and J lost 5; bases outside the gene matches: 0. The CDR3 DNA reads TGTGCCAGCAGCTGGACAGGGACCGGGGAGCTGTTTTTT. This encodes CASSWTGTGELFF.

The chain uses TRBV6-4 and TRBJ2-5; D ambiguous. The CDR3 has 13 residues. Germline CDR1 is MRHNA and CDR2 is SNTAGT. V was pared by 0 bases and J by 5 bases, with 7 bases between. CDR3: CASSDSIGETQYF. The CDR3 coding sequence is TGTGCCAGCAGTGACTCGATTGGGGAGACCCAGTACTTC.

The rearrangement uses TRBV9 and TRBJ2-1; 8 bases are a match to TRBD2. V shed 3 bases, J shed 4 bases, and the junction held 6 bases outside the gene matches. CDR3 length equals 15 residues. In germline, CDR1 is SGDLS, CDR2 YYNGEE. CDR3: CASSENSGEYNEQFF. In nucleotides, the CDR3 is TGTGCCAGCAGCGAAAATAGCGGGGAATACAATGAGCAGTTCTTC.

This chain links TRBV20-1 with TRBJ2-5; D unresolved. CDR3 length: 11 amino acids. V lost 0 bases to trimming and J lost 11 bases, with 10 bases between them. The germline gives CDR1 DFQATT, CDR2 SNEGSKA (reference sequence). For the CDR3, the DNA is TGCAGTGCTAGAGATCGGGTTGTTCAGTACTTC. This gives the protein CSARDRVVQYF.

This chain uses TRBV15 with TRBJ2-7; 9 bases agree with TRBD2. Trimming cost V 0 bases and J 2 bases; bases outside gene matches: 5. The CDR3 loop spans 16 amino acids. CDR1 is LNHNV and CDR2 is YYDKDF in the germline V gene (reference sequence). CDR3: CATSRDRLAGTYEQYF. As DNA, the CDR3 is TGTGCCACCAGCAGAGATCGGCTAGCGGGGACCTACGAGCAGTACTTC.

The V and J genes are TRBV28 and TRBJ2-7, with TRBD2 identical over 13 bases. Trimming removed 5 bases from V and 4 bases from J; junction bases left unmatched: 5. CDR1 and CDR2 from the germline V gene are MDHEN and SYDVKM. This CDR3 contains 15 residues. The CDR3 here is CASSPGTSGIYEQYF. CDR3 sequence (DNA): TGTGCCAGCAGTCCCGGGACTAGCGGGATTTACGAGCAGTACTTC.